This TCR beta chain came from a study of read filtering for tumor transcriptome and immune sequencing. This CDR3 spans 15 amino acids. Germline CDR1 SGHKS, CDR2 YYEKEE (reference sequence). V was pared by 2 bases and J by 6 bases, with 6 bases of the junction left unmatched. This clonotype has at least ten counts. This library used 300 to 500 ng RNA and molecular barcoded adaptors spanning alpha/delta and beta/gamma chains. TCRdb re-derived calls from the reads in MiXCR, one entry per CDR3 protein. The sample shows 100,000 to 150,000 distinct CDR3 sequences, 13% of them seen only once. The sample comprised a population of CD138-negative cells sorted from bone marrow. The chain recombines TRBV5-5 with TRBJ2-1, with 9 bases identical to TRBD2. The TCR originated in a donor at least 40 years old with multiple myeloma. The CDR3 sequence: CASSFGTSLGNEQFF. The CDR3, as DNA: TGTGCCAGCAGCTTCGGGACTAGCCTCGGCAATGAGCAGTTCTTC.